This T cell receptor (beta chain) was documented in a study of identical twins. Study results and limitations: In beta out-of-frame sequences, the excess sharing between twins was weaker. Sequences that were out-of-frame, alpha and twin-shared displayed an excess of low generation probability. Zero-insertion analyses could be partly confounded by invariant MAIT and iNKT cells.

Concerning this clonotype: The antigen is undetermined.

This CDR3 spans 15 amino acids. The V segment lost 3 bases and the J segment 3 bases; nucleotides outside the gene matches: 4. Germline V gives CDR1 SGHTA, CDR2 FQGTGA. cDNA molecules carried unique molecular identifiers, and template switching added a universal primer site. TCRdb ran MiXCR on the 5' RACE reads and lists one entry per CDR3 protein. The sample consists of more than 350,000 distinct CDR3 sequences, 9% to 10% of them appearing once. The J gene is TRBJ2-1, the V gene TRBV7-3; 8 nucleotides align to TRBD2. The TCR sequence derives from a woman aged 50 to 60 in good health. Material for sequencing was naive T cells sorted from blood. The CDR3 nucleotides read TGTGCCAGCAGCTTGAGCGGGAGTTTCTACAATGAGCAGTTCTTC. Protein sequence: CASSLSGSFYNEQFF. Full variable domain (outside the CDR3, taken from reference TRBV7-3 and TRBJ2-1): GAGVSQTPSNKVTEKGKYVELRCDPISGHTALYWYRQSLGQGPEFLIYFQGTGAADDSGLPNDRFFAVRPEGSVSTLKIQRTERGDSAVYLCASSLSGSFYNEQFFGPGTRLTVL.